This T cell receptor (beta chain) comes out of a study of T cells after yellow fever vaccination. TCRdb reprocessed the 5' RACE reads via MiXCR and lists one record per CDR3 protein. The sample lists about 340,000 distinct CDR3 sequences, 8.7% occurring once. This clonotype showed up just a few times. Its antigen is unidentified. Whole-study results and caveats: Booster samples showed a return of most primary-vaccination clones (approximately 96% CD4, 88% CD8).

This CDR3 comprises 16 residues. CDR1 is SGHTA and CDR2 is FQGNSA in the germline V gene. Trimming pared 2 bases from V and 7 bases from J, leaving 18 bases between. V gene TRBV7-2 combines with J gene TRBJ2-1; D might be TRBD1 (6 bases). The TCR originated in a man younger than 35 who received the YFV17D yellow fever vaccine. The specimen was PBMCs, collected on the day of the first yellow fever vaccination. The CDR3 coding sequence is TGTGCCAGCAGCTTACTCCAGGGGACCTGGGGGAATGAGCAGTTCTTC. Its protein is CASSLLQGTWGNEQFF.